The rows below give T cell receptor beta chains drawn from one sample of a study of CD8 T cells in Susac syndrome. TCRdb re-derived calls from the immunoSEQ multiplex PCR reads in MiXCR, one entry per CDR3 protein. The top ten hold 0.075% to 0.095% of the sample, which has about 200,000 distinct CDR3 sequences, 90% to 95% seen once. The specimen sequenced was CD4+ T cells from PBMCs. The receptors derive from a human donor with Susac syndrome. Each CDR3 is given with its conserved first and last residue. D genes are given only for firm matches. Size tells how often a clone was seen (once, few, many) or the class of an expanded clone, and some rows leave it out.

clone size,D gene,V gene,J gene,CDR3 protein,CDR3 DNA
.,.,TRBV5-1,TRBJ2-7,CASSLAEGGEQYF,TGCGCCAGCAGCTTGGCCGAGGGGGGTGAGCAGTACTTC
.,.,TRBV10-3,TRBJ1-1,CAISTLDRVTEAFF,TGTGCCATCAGCACACTGGACCGGGTCACTGAAGCTTTCTTT
.,.,TRBV6-1,TRBJ2-1,CASSAGHSSYNEQFF,TGTGCCAGCAGTGCGGGACACTCATCCTACAATGAGCAGTTCTTC
.,TRBD2,TRBV3-1,TRBJ2-1,CASSPKGLASNEQFF,TGTGCCAGCAGCCCCAAGGGACTAGCATCCAATGAGCAGTTCTTC
.,TRBD1,TRBV18,TRBJ2-1,CASSRTGGNEQFF,TGTGCCAGCTCAAGGACAGGGGGCAATGAGCAGTTCTTC
once,.,TRBV7-8,TRBJ2-2,CATANTGELFF,TGTGCTACAGCAAACACCGGGGAGCTGTTTTTT
.,.,TRBV2,TRBJ2-3,CASRFTDTQYF,TGTGCCAGCAGATTCACAGATACGCAGTATTTT
once,TRBD1,TRBV12-3/TRBV12-4,TRBJ1-2,CASSAGQGNSYGYTF,TGTGCCAGCAGTGCAGGACAGGGGAATTCCTATGGCTACACCTTC
.,.,TRBV6-4,TRBJ2-1,CASSDNWGAYNEQFF,TGTGCCAGCAGTGACAACTGGGGTGCCTACAATGAGCAGTTCTTC
.,TRBD1,TRBV20-1,TRBJ2-1,CSARDGTGANYGFF,TGCAGTGCTAGAGATGGGACAGGGGCAAATTATGGGTTCTTC
.,TRBD2,TRBV20-1,TRBJ2-1,CSAPLAGGPSYNEQFF,TGCAGTGCCCCTCTAGCGGGAGGGCCCTCCTACAATGAGCAGTTCTTC
.,.,TRBV7-2,TRBJ1-2,CASSYRNYGYTF,TGTGCCAGCAGCTACAGAAACTATGGCTACACCTTC
.,.,TRBV20-1,TRBJ2-5,CSARLAAVETQYF,TGCAGTGCTAGATTAGCAGCTGTAGAGACCCAGTACTTC
.,.,TRBV18,TRBJ2-7,CASSPNPDSYEQYF,TGTGCCAGCTCACCAAACCCCGACTCCTACGAGCAGTACTTC
.,TRBD2,TRBV5-1,TRBJ2-1,CASSLPTSGYNEQFF,TGCGCCAGCAGCTTACCGACTAGCGGATACAATGAGCAGTTCTTC
.,.,TRBV4-1,TRBJ2-1,CASSQVGLADRTGYNEQFF,TGCGCCAGCAGCCAAGTTGGATTAGCAGACAGAACGGGGTACAATGAGCAGTTCTTC
once,.,TRBV3-1,TRBJ2-7,CASTPIRGIYEQYF,TGTGCCAGCACCCCTATACGTGGGATCTACGAGCAGTACTTC
.,.,TRBV6-6,TRBJ2-1,CASSFWLGTSYNEQFF,TGTGCCAGCAGTTTTTGGTTAGGGACCTCCTACAATGAGCAGTTCTTC
.,.,TRBV7-2,TRBJ2-7,CASSFSDGAYEQYF,TGTGCCAGCAGCTTTTCGGACGGTGCCTACGAGCAGTACTTC
.,TRBD1,TRBV20-1,TRBJ2-4,CSAKRPGQGAGGKNIQYF,TGCAGTGCTAAAAGACCGGGACAGGGGGCGGGAGGCAAAAACATTCAGTACTTC
.,TRBD1,TRBV12-5,TRBJ1-2,CASGLGKIQGEVFVGSNYGYTF,TGTGCTAGTGGTTTGGGGAAAATACAGGGGGAAGTCTTTGTCGGGTCCAACTATGGCTACACCTTC
.,.,TRBV2,TRBJ2-7,CASTLRQHEQYF,TGTGCCAGCACCCTCCGACAGCACGAGCAGTACTTC
few,.,TRBV7-8,TRBJ2-7,CASSSYEQYF,TGTGCCAGCAGCTCCTACGAGCAGTACTTC
.,TRBD1,TRBV6-2/TRBV6-3,TRBJ2-3,CASSSGQTVATQYF,TGTGCCAGCAGCTCGGGACAGACTGTGGCTACGCAGTATTTT
.,.,TRBV27,TRBJ1-1,CASSLFGSANTEAFF,TGTGCCAGCAGTTTATTCGGGTCCGCGAACACTGAAGCTTTCTTT
.,.,TRBV7-9,TRBJ2-5,CASSRGAEETQYF,TGTGCCAGCAGCCGCGGGGCAGAAGAGACCCAGTACTTC
.,.,TRBV10-3,TRBJ1-2,CAISPGQGLYGYTF,TGTGCCATCAGCCCGGGACAAGGACTCTATGGCTACACCTTC
.,TRBD2,TRBV27,TRBJ2-1,CASSLAGGNSYNEQFF,TGTGCCAGCAGTTTAGCGGGGGGAAACTCCTACAATGAGCAGTTCTTC
.,.,TRBV20-1,TRBJ2-3,CSASGRISTDTQYF,TGCAGTGCTAGCGGGAGAATTAGCACAGATACGCAGTATTTT
.,TRBD2,TRBV6-6,TRBJ2-7,CASSTGTSGVEQYF,TGTGCCAGCAGCACCGGGACTAGCGGGGTCGAGCAGTACTTC
.,.,TRBV3-1,TRBJ2-7,CASSGAGHSSYEQYF,TGTGCCAGCAGCGGCGCGGGACATTCTTCCTACGAGCAGTACTTC
.,.,TRBV28,TRBJ2-4,CASSLEGPGVGAKNIQYF,TGTGCCAGCAGTTTAGAGGGCCCTGGAGTGGGAGCCAAAAACATTCAGTACTTC
.,.,TRBV3-1,TRBJ2-7,CASSQARASYSYEQYF,TGTGCCAGCAGCCAGGCCAGGGCCTCCTACTCCTACGAGCAGTACTTC
.,.,TRBV3-1,TRBJ1-3,CASSQDGTSGNTIYF,TGTGCCAGCAGCCAAGACGGCACCTCTGGAAACACCATATATTTT
.,.,TRBV30,TRBJ2-7,CAWATGTSYEQYF,TGTGCCTGGGCTACGGGCACATCCTACGAGCAGTACTTC
.,.,TRBV20-1,TRBJ2-3,CSAPGVLGTDTQYF,TGCAGTGCCCCCGGGGTATTGGGTACAGATACGCAGTATTTT
.,.,TRBV7-2,TRBJ1-2,CASGELYGYTF,TGTGCCAGCGGGGAACTCTATGGCTACACCTTC
.,TRBD2,TRBV12-3/TRBV12-4,TRBJ2-3,CASSGLAGVFTDTQYF,TGTGCCAGCAGTGGACTAGCGGGAGTGTTCACAGATACGCAGTATTTT
.,.,TRBV12-3/TRBV12-4,TRBJ2-6,CASSFRTSGANVLTF,TGTGCCAGCAGTTTCCGTACCTCTGGGGCCAACGTCCTGACTTTC
.,TRBD2,TRBV20-1,TRBJ2-1,CSAMGLAGVSNEQFF,TGCAGTGCGATGGGACTAGCGGGGGTGTCGAATGAGCAGTTCTTC
once,.,TRBV15,TRBJ2-2,CATSRDPWGRRGKTGELFF,TGTGCCACCAGCAGAGATCCATGGGGGAGGAGGGGTAAAACCGGGGAGCTGTTTTTT
.,.,TRBV18,TRBJ1-5,CASSQGQDNQPQHF,TGTGCCAGCTCTCAGGGACAAGACAATCAGCCCCAGCATTTT